This entry features one T cell receptor beta chain sequence. Participants came from roughly 23 US areas, aged roughly 18 to 89 years. This CDR3 is built from 16 residues. The germline V gene has CDR1 KGHSH and CDR2 LQKENI. V lost 3 bases, J lost 1 base, and 6 bases stayed unmatched. In the source study's methods: Counts of nucleated cells, estimated from reference gene primer amplification, were obtained. The data were produced by immunoSEQ multiplex PCR, yet TCRdb's version contains in-frame clones alone and is incomplete. V and J calls and clone size come straight from that table; D and trimming were deduced from the DNA. The table includes around 250,000 clones, 65% to 90% detected once. This specimen comes from a study of blood T cell repertoires in COVID-19.

The rearrangement uses TRBV18 and TRBJ2-5; the match to TRBD2 covers 9 bases. Source material: PBMCs or T cells enriched from blood (not recorded which). The receptor was isolated from a man younger than 30 who had recovered from COVID-19. CDR3 amino acids: CASSPALAGSQETQYF. CDR3 DNA: TGTGCCAGCTCACCTGCCCTAGCGGGATCCCAAGAGACCCAGTACTTC.